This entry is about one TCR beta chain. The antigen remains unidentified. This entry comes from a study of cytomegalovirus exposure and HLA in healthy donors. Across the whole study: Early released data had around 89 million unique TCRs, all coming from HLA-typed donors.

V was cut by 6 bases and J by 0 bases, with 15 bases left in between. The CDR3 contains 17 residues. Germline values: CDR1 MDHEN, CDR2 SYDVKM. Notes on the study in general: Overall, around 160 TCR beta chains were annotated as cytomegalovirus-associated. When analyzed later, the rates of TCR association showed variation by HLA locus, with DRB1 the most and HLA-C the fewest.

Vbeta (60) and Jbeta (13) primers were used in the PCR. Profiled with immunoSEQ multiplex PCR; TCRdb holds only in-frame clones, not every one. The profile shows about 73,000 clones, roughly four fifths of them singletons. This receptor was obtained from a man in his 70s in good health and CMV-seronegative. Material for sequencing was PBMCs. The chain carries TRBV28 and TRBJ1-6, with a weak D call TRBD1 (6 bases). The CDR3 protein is CASRVSGGLSYNSPLHF. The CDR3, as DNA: TGTGCCAGCAGGGTATCCGGGGGGCTCTCCTATAATTCACCCCTCCACTTT.